The clone carrying this T cell receptor (beta chain) came up a few times. Antigen specificity is unknown. In the same sample, other DNA sequences code for this CDR3. As every portion of the isolated RNA was reverse transcribed, the sequencing read expressed TCRB transcripts. Only in-frame clones appear in the TCRdb table, and some are missing; sequencing was by immunoSEQ multiplex PCR. The sample shows 860,000 or so clones, under 20% of them seen only once. The data were obtained in a study of beta chain features in type 1 diabetes. The germline V and J ends were trimmed by 2 bases and 0 bases, with 2 bases remaining between them. Germline CDR1 MDHEN, CDR2 SYDVKM. The CDR3 is 12 amino acids. Overall study findings and caveats: A cDNA-based sequencing approach could over-represent cells with high TCR expression.

The receptor was derived from a young woman in good health. Input material: naive CD4+ T cells from blood. The chain employs TRBV28 and TRBJ2-7; no firm D call. The CDR3 loop reads CASSLISYEQYF. The CDR3, as DNA: TGTGCCAGCAGTTTAATCTCCTACGAGCAGTACTTC.